This entry concerns a single T cell receptor (beta chain). The antigen is not known. Since a much larger clone is just one base distant, this may be a read error. The V gene's germline CDR1 is MDHEN and CDR2 SYDVKM. This CDR3 is built from 14 residues. This sample was included in a study of human T cells and chemical hapten exposure. Study-wide findings and caveats: The number of TCRs over 1 in 1000 frequency stayed unchanged after DPC.

Time point reported: patch test 1, 2 weeks after DPC sensitization. Documented treatment: therapeutic diphenylcyclopropenone sensitization with weekly scalp DPC. TCRdb re-called the RACE reads with MiXCR, one entry per CDR3 protein. The sample consists of roughly 100,000 distinct CDR3 sequences, 9.5% to 12% of them appearing once. The receptor comes from a woman aged 35 to 49 with alopecia areata. Some clones in this sample may be carry-over from other donors' samples. The chain employs TRBV28 and TRBJ2-3, with D maybe TRBD2 (6 bases). The specimen comprised whole blood, sampled in connection with sensitization to the hapten diphenylcyclopropenone (DPC). The CDR3 spells CASRLAASTDTRYF. CDR3 bases: TGTGCCAGCAGATTAGCGGCTAGCACAGATACGCGGTATTTT.